This TCR beta chain was obtained from a study of OX40 agonist ivuxolimab in advanced cancers. Whole-study results and caveats: CD8+ T cells were the subset that, on average, had more expanded clones than CD4+. The study found among the lowest clonal expansion in partial responders at 0.1-3.0 mg/kg.

A remark on this clone: The antigen remains unidentified.

Assay used: immunoSEQ multiplex PCR; TCRdb lists only in-frame clones, some missing. The table has 20,000 to 25,000 clones, approximately 87% seen once; the top ten hold 29%. V shed 6 bases, J shed 5 bases, and the junction held 10 bases outside the gene matches. Germline loops: CDR1 SGHVS, CDR2 FNYEAQ. There are 15 residues in the CDR3. This specimen consisted of CD4+ or CD8+ T cells sorted from blood, obtained in a trial of the OX40 agonist ivuxolimab. The clonotype originates from an adult with an advanced solid tumor such as melanoma, head and neck, liver or kidney cancer. The chain has TRBV7-6 and TRBJ2-3; 8 bases fit TRBD2. The CDR3 protein is CASRREAGELDTQYF. The CDR3 nucleotides read TGTGCCAGCAGGCGGGAGGCGGGAGAATTAGATACGCAGTATTTT. Based on the CDR3 plus reference TRBV7-6 and TRBJ2-3, the full variable domain is GAGVSQSPRYKVTKRGQDVALRCDPISGHVSLYWYRQALGQGPEFLTYFNYEAQQDKSGLPNDRFSAERPEGSISTLTIQRTEQRDSAMYRCASRREAGELDTQYFGPGTRLTVL.